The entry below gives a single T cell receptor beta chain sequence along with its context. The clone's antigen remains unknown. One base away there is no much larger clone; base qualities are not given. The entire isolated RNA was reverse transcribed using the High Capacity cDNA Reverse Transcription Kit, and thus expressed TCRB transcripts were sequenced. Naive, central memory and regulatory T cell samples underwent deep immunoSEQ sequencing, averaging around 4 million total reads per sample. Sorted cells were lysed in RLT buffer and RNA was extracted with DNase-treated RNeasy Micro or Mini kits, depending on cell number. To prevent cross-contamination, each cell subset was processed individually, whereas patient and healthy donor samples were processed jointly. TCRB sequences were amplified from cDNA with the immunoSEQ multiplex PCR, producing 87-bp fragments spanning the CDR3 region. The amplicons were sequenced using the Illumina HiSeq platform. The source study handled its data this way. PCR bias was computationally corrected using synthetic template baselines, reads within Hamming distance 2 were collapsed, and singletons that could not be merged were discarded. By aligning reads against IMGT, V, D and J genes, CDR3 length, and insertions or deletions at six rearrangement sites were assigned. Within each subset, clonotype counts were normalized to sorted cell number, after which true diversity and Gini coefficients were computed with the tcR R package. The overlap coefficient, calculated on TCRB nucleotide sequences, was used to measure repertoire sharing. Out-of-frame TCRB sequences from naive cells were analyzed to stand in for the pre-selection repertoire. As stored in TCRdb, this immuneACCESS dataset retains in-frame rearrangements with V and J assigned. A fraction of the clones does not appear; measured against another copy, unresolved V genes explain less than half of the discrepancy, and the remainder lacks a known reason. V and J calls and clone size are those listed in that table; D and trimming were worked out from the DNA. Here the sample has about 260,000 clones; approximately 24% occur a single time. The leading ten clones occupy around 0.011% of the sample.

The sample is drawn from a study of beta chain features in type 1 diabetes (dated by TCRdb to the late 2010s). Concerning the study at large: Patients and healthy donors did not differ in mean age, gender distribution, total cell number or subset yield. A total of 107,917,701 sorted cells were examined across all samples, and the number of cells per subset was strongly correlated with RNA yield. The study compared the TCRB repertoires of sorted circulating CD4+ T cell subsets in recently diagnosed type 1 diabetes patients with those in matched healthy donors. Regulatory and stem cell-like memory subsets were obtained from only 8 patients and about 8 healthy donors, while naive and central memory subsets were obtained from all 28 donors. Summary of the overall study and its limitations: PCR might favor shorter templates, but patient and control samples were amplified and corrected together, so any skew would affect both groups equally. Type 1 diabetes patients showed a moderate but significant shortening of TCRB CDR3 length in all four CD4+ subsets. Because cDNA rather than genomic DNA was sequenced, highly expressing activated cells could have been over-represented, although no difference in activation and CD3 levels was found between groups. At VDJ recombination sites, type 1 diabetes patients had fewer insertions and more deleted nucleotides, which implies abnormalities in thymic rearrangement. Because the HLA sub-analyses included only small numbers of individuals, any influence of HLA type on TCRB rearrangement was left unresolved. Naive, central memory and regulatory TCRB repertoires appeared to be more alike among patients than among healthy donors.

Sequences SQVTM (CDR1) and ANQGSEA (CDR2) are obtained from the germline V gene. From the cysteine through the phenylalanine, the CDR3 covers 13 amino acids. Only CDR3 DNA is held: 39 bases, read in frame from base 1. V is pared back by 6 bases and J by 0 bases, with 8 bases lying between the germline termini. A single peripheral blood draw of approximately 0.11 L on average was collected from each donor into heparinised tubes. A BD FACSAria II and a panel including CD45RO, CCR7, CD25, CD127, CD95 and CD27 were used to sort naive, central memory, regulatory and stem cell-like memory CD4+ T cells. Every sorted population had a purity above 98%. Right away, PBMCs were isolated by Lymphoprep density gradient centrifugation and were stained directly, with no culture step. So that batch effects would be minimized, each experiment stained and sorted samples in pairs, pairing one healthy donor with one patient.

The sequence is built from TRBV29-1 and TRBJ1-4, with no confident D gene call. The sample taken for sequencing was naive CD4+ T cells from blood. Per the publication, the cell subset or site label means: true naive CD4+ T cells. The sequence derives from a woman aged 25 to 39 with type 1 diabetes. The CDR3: CSVCAATNEKLFF. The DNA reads TGCAGCGTATGCGCGGCAACTAATGAAAAACTGTTTTTT.